This TCR beta chain is from a study of blood T cell repertoires in COVID-19. Across the study: Both acute and convalescent COVID-19 samples were obtained from the United States, Italy and Spain. PBMCs, B-cell-depleted T cells, or T cells provided the cDNA or gDNA that made up the material.

In the authors' methods: Amplification with reference gene primers provided the estimates of nucleated cell counts. The method was immunoSEQ multiplex PCR; TCRdb's version includes in-frame clones alone and lacks a portion of them. V and J calls and clone size come straight from that table; D and trimming were deduced from the DNA. This sample has some 120,000 clones, with approximately 82% found just once. This clone came up a few times. The CDR3 runs 15 residues. The germline V gene has CDR1 SGDLS and CDR2 YYNGEE. The V gene lost 3 bases and the J gene lost 5 bases, with 17 bases spanning the gap. The rearrangement uses TRBV9 and TRBJ1-1; TRBD1 might be the D (6 bases). This sequence was found in a man between 65 and 80 years old with active or convalescent COVID-19. What was sequenced was peripheral blood. CDR3 sequence reads: CASSATLQGSTEAFF. The CDR3 DNA reads TGTGCCAGCAGCGCCACCCTACAGGGTTCAACTGAAGCTTTCTTT.